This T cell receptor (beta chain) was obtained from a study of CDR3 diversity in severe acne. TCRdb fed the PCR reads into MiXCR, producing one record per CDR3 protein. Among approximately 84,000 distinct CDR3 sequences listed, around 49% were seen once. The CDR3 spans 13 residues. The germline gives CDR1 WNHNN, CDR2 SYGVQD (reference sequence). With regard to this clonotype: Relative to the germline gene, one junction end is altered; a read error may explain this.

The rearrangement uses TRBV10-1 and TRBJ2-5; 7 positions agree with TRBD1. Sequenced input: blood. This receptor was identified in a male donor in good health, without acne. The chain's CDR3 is CASSKQGQETQYF. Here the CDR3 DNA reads TGTGCCAGCAGTAAACAGGGGCAAGAGACCCAGTACTTC.